The 5 T cell receptor beta chains below come from one sample, sequenced in a study of T cells in Graves' hyperthyroidism and ophthalmopathy. Researchers amplified the TCR beta CDR3 regions from RNA transcripts. Initially, a first-round RT-PCR of the TCR CDR3 employed the HTBI primer set. Via MiXCR, TCRdb re-called the multiplex PCR reads, giving one row per CDR3 protein. The data hold about 400,000 distinct CDR3 sequences, with 15% to 18% observed a single time. Sequenced material: blood. All receptors come from a woman in her late teens or twenties with Graves' hyperthyroidism.

This clonotype has at least ten counts. The CDR3 here is CASSPVAGIAKNIQYF. In nucleotides, the CDR3 is TGCGCCAGCAGCCCGGTAGCGGGAATAGCCAAAAACATTCAGTACTTC. V and J are TRBV4-1 and TRBJ2-4, with 8 bases identical to TRBD2. CDR3 length: 16 residues. Trimming cost V 4 bases and J 0 bases; bases outside gene matches: 5. Germline V CDR1 and CDR2: MGHRA, YSYEKL.

This clonotype showed up just a few times. The rearrangement links TRBV12-3 or TRBV12-4 to TRBJ1-2; D possibly corresponds to TRBD1 (6 bases). The V and J ends lost 5 bases and 5 bases respectively, with 15 bases between them. CDR3 size: 14 residues. CDR3 sequence (DNA): TGTGCCAGCAGTAAGGGGACATCCCAGTATGGCTACACCTTC. It codes for CASSKGTSQYGYTF.

In its sample, this clonotype was seen many times. The chain has TRBV28 and TRBJ1-1; D uncertain. Trimming cost V 5 bases and J 0 bases, with 13 bases left between them. Germline V gene data show CDR1 as MDHEN and CDR2 as SYDVKM. The length of the CDR3 is 15 residues. The CDR3 DNA reads as TGTGCCAGCAGTACGCCCGATTTCATGAACACTGAAGCTTTCTTT. Translated: CASSTPDFMNTEAFF.

This clonotype was seen repeatedly, ten times or more. This CDR3 reads CSARDSNQGFGANSPLHF. For the CDR3, the DNA is TGCAGTGCTAGGGATTCCAACCAGGGTTTCGGGGCTAATTCACCCCTCCACTTT. The chain carries TRBV20-1 and TRBJ1-6, with a possible D match to TRBD1 (5 bases). V was trimmed by 3 bases and J by 6 bases, leaving 24 bases between them. Germline assignment: CDR1 DFQATT and CDR2 SNEGSKA (reference sequence). This CDR3 is 18 amino acids long.

This clonotype has only a few counts. The chain joins TRBV10-3 to TRBJ2-1; TRBD2 matches 14 bases. Trimming took 0 bases from V and 3 from J; bases not matched to a gene: 13. Germline V gives CDR1 ENHRY, CDR2 SYGVKD. This CDR3 is built from 21 residues. CDR3 amino acids: CAISESEIGTSGREDYNEQFF. The CDR3 region has the DNA TGTGCCATCAGTGAGTCGGAAATAGGGACTAGCGGGAGAGAAGACTACAATGAGCAGTTCTTC.